This is a list of T cell receptor beta chains from one sample in a study of OX40 agonist ivuxolimab in advanced cancers. Only in-frame clones appear in the TCRdb table, and some are missing; sequencing was by immunoSEQ multiplex PCR. The table shows about 110,000 clones, with around 93% occurring only once. The source was CD4+ or CD8+ T cells sorted from blood, collected in a trial of the OX40 agonist ivuxolimab. The receptors shown here come from an adult with an advanced solid tumor such as melanoma, head and neck, liver or kidney cancer. CDR3s include the opening cysteine and the closing phenylalanine or tryptophan. Fields, in order: J gene, V gene, CDR3 protein.

TRBJ2-3 | TRBV11-3 | CASSLGLAGGSDTQYF
TRBJ1-3 | TRBV27 | CASRAPGQGPAGNTIYF
TRBJ1-1 | TRBV18 | CASSPPGNIMNTEAFF
TRBJ2-6 | TRBV30 | CAWRGGGPGANVLTF
TRBJ1-5 | TRBV5-5 | CASSLGVRQPQHF
TRBJ2-5 | TRBV27 | CASSQTGLIQETQYF
TRBJ2-1 | TRBV19 | CASSISGLSYNEQFF
TRBJ1-2 | TRBV7-9 | CATTAGGQGVYGYTF
TRBJ2-7 | TRBV27 | CASRKTGSWEQYF
TRBJ2-3 | TRBV7-3 | CASSLDTSTDTQYF
TRBJ1-4 | TRBV28 | CASSPRTGTGEKLFF
TRBJ2-5 | TRBV14 | CASSLKYSRYQETQYF
TRBJ2-7 | TRBV4-1 | CASSQVGRQVPYEQYF
TRBJ2-7 | TRBV6-5 | CASSLQQGTYEQYF
TRBJ1-2 | TRBV7-3 | CASSQYQGDGYTF
TRBJ2-7 | TRBV19 | CASSIGGTGGFYEQYF
TRBJ1-2 | TRBV10-3 | CAISDLQDSGYGYTF
TRBJ2-3 | TRBV6-5 | CASSRAGGPGNTQYF
TRBJ2-7 | TRBV30 | CAWGIGQGYEQYF
TRBJ2-2 | TRBV5-8 | CASSQDGEGLHGELFF
TRBJ1-1 | TRBV10-3 | CAISESRGQGAEAFF
TRBJ2-7 | TRBV10-1 | CASSDRGLSDEQYF
TRBJ1-6 | TRBV12-1 | CASSSTYTKTGPYNSPLHF
TRBJ1-3 | TRBV4-1 | CASSQGDVGNTIYF
TRBJ1-1 | TRBV5-1 | CASSSGTANTEAFF
TRBJ2-7 | TRBV6-1 | CASSRGETQGQYF
TRBJ2-2 | TRBV27 | CASSFSAAARELFF
TRBJ1-2 | TRBV18 | CASSNRGFLGYTF
TRBJ1-6 | TRBV2 | CASRAFRQLRNSPLHF
TRBJ1-5 | TRBV5-5 | CASSLEVIRAQPQHF
TRBJ1-1 | TRBV30 | CAWSLRVAEAFF
TRBJ2-7 | TRBV2 | CALYRGTSGAPSEQYF
. | TRBV6-9 | CASSPPRAYEQYF
TRBJ2-4 | TRBV30 | CAWSPPSGRVGDIQYF
TRBJ2-2 | TRBV9 | CASSVVAGGRGTGELFF